The 12 T cell receptor beta chains below come from one sample, sequenced in a study of control samples from healthy donors and cancer patients. Produced via immunoSEQ multiplex PCR; TCRdb's table is partial and in-frame only. The table shows about 160,000 clones, with about 94% occurring only once. Sequencing was done on a sample of blood. These receptors were collected from a woman between 35 and 50 years old in good health.

The rearrangement links TRBV10-1 to TRBJ2-3; D call uncertain. CDR3 length equals 15 residues. The germline V gene encodes CDR1 WNHNN and CDR2 SYGVQD (reference sequence). V was shortened by 1 base and J by 1 base, with 9 bases between the two germline ends. Here the CDR3 reads CASSEYEAGTDTQYF. CDR3 sequence (DNA): TGCGCCAGCAGTGAGTATGAGGCGGGCACAGATACGCAGTATTTT.

The J gene is TRBJ2-3, the V gene TRBV7-2; TRBD2 matches 10 bases. This CDR3 contains 15 residues. Losses at the gene ends were 3 bases for V and 8 bases for J; bases not matched to a gene: 8. Germline V gene lookup returns CDR1 SGHTA and CDR2 FQGNSA. The CDR3 region is CASSFGGLAGVTQYF. CDR3 coding DNA: TGTGCCAGCAGCTTTGGGGGGCTAGCGGGGGTTACGCAGTATTTT.

The V gene is TRBV4-3, the J gene TRBJ2-2; 9 nucleotides line up with TRBD2. The V gene end was trimmed by 0 bases and the J gene end by 6 bases; junction bases not matched to a gene: 11. The CDR3 has 18 residues. CDR1 is LGHNA and CDR2 is YSLEER in the germline V gene. The CDR3 DNA is TGCGCCAGCAGCCAAGATTTCGCGGGGGGGCTGGTGGCCGGGGAGCTGTTTTTT. Translation: CASSQDFAGGLVAGELFF.

The CDR3 bases are TGCAGCGTCACGGACAGGGTGAACACTGAAGCTTTCTTT. Protein: CSVTDRVNTEAFF. This chain connects TRBV29-1 to TRBJ1-1; 8 bases line up with TRBD1. The CDR3 runs to 13 residues. CDR1 is SQVTM and CDR2 is ANQGSEA in the germline V gene. Unmatched junction bases numbered 3, after V lost 6 bases and J lost 0 bases.

The chain uses TRBV6-1 and TRBJ1-6; D remains ambiguous. The CDR3 is made up of 13 amino acids. Germline V gene sequence: CDR1 MNHNS, CDR2 SASEGT. The V gene lost 0 bases and the J gene lost 8 bases, with 5 bases spanning the gap. The CDR3, as DNA: TGTGCCAGCAGTGAAGCCTGGGATTCACCCCTCCACTTT. Translating it yields CASSEAWDSPLHF.

The V call is TRBV4-3, the J call TRBJ2-1, with TRBD2 as a possible D gene (6 bases). Trimming took off 4 bases at V and 10 bases at J, with 20 bases between the two ends. The germline CDR1 and CDR2 sequences are LGHNA and YSLEER. The CDR3 runs 15 residues. CDR3 residues: CASSRQVSGLTEQFF. The CDR3 DNA reads TGCGCCAGCAGCCGGCAGGTTTCGGGACTTACGGAGCAGTTCTTC.

The V gene is TRBV5-6, the J gene TRBJ2-5; perhaps TRBD2 as D (6 bases). The V gene lost 1 base and the J gene lost 2 bases, with 12 bases spanning the gap. CDR1 and CDR2 from the germline V gene are SGHDT and YYEEEE. The CDR3 is 15 residues long. CDR3 sequence: CASSLRRGTQETQYF. The CDR3 DNA reads TGTGCCAGCAGCTTGAGGCGGGGTACACAAGAGACCCAGTACTTC. Full variable domain (remainder filled in from reference TRBV5-6 and TRBJ2-5): DAGVTQSPTHLIKTRGQQVTLRCSPKSGHDTVSWYQQALGQGPQFIFQYYEEEERQRGNFPDRFSGHQFPNYSSELNVNALLLGDSALYLCASSLRRGTQETQYFGPGTRLLVL.

The rearrangement joins TRBV5-1 to TRBJ2-3; D is perhaps TRBD1 (5 bases). The germline CDR1 and CDR2 sequences are SGHRS and YFSETQ. CDR3 length equals 16 residues. The V end was cut by 0 bases, the J end by 0 bases, with 11 bases between. In nucleotides, the CDR3 is TGCGCCAGCAGCTTGGCCCCAACAGGTAGCACAGATACGCAGTATTTT. It yields the protein CASSLAPTGSTDTQYF.

The chain employs TRBV29-1 and TRBJ1-2; D gene ambiguous. In germline, CDR1 is SQVTM, CDR2 ANQGSEA. The V end lost 2 bases, the J end lost 6 bases, and 7 bases lay between the germline ends. This CDR3 comprises 11 residues. In DNA form, the CDR3 reads TGCAGCGTTGAATCCCGGGATGGCTACACCTTC. It encodes CSVESRDGYTF.

Only one count was recorded for this clone. The gene calls are TRBV5-1 and TRBJ2-2, with D perhaps TRBD2 (5 bases). CDR1 is SGHRS, CDR2 YFSETQ, per germline. V was pared by 2 bases and J by 4 bases, with 9 bases between. The CDR3 is 14 amino acids. DNA for the CDR3: TGCGCCAGCAGCTTCAAACGGGGCACCGGGGAGCTGTTTTTT. Its translation is CASSFKRGTGELFF.

This clone was seen more than once but under ten times. V gene TRBV27 combines with J gene TRBJ2-1; TRBD2 aligns across 7 bases. In germline, CDR1 is MNHEY, CDR2 SMNVEV (reference sequence). The CDR3 has 16 amino acids. The trim removed 7 bases at V and 7 bases at J, leaving 16 bases unmatched. The CDR3 is CASTTPRLAEYNEQFF. The CDR3 nucleotides are TGTGCCAGCACCACCCCCCGGCTAGCGGAATATAATGAGCAGTTCTTC.

This clone was picked up one time. The chain combines TRBV7-2 with TRBJ1-2, with 7 positions matching TRBD1. V shed 1 base and J 4 bases; nucleotides not matched to a gene: 6. Germline V CDR1 and CDR2: SGHTA, FQGNSA. The CDR3 is 15 amino acids. The CDR3 is CASSLGAGQLYGYTF. The DNA for the CDR3 is TGTGCCAGCAGCTTAGGGGCGGGACAGCTCTATGGCTACACCTTC.